This T cell receptor (beta chain) comes out of a study of blood T cell repertoires in COVID-19. CDR3 length equals 14 residues. Trimming took 2 bases from V and 3 from J; bases not matched to a gene: 3. Germline-derived CDR1 and CDR2 are SGHRS and YFSETQ. Repertoires were generated with immunoSEQ multiplex PCR, while TCRdb's copy carries only in-frame clones and drops some. The sample consists of about 280,000 clones, approximately 85% of them appearing once. In its sample, this clone was seen a few times. The source material was peripheral blood. The V gene is TRBV5-1, the J gene TRBJ2-5; 8 nucleotides line up with TRBD1. This TCR derives from a man aged 45-65 years with active or convalescent COVID-19. The CDR3 coding sequence is TGCGCCAGCAGCTTACAGGGGGTTGAAGAGACCCAGTACTTC. Amino acid sequence: CASSLQGVEETQYF.